The 31 T cell receptor beta chains below all came from one sample that was sequenced in a study of T cell responses to AZD1222 COVID-19 vaccine. Assay used: immunoSEQ multiplex PCR; TCRdb lists only in-frame clones, some missing. The sample has 120,000 or so clones, 90% seen once. The sequencing used peripheral blood, collected on day 0 of AZD1222 vaccination. The receptors originated from an adult in good health.

The V gene is TRBV5-1, the J gene TRBJ2-3; D possibly uses TRBD1 or TRBD2 (5 bases each). Trimming stripped 5 bases from V and 5 bases from J, with 15 bases between. The germline CDR1 and CDR2 sequences are SGHRS and YFSETQ. This CDR3 contains 14 residues. The CDR3 DNA follows: TGCGCCAGCAGTGCCGGGACGATCAGAGATACGCAGTATTTT. Its protein is CASSAGTIRDTQYF.

This chain connects TRBV14 to TRBJ1-6; no reliable D call. The CDR3 consists of 14 residues. The germline V gene encodes CDR1 SGHDN and CDR2 FVKESK. V lost 4 bases and J lost 10, with 14 bases in between. CDR3 DNA: TGTGCCAGCAGCCCATTGGGCGCGGGATCACCCCTCCACTTT. It translates to CASSPLGAGSPLHF.

This chain links TRBV7-8 with TRBJ1-3; 7 bases are a match to TRBD1. Germline V lookup: CDR1 SGHVS, CDR2 FQNEAQ. This CDR3 has 15 amino acids. The V gene end was trimmed by 5 bases and the J gene end by 2 bases; junction bases not matched to a gene: 6. DNA of the CDR3: TGTGCCAGCAGCCTCAACAGGGGAGCTGGAAACACCATATATTTT. Translated, it gives CASSLNRGAGNTIYF.

This clone was observed a handful of times. V usage is TRBV7-9 and J usage is TRBJ2-1; 8 bases line up with TRBD2. J gave up 8 bases and V 0 bases, and 3 bases lay outside the gene matches. The V gene's germline CDR1 is SEHNR and CDR2 FQNEAQ (reference sequence). CDR3 length equals 14 residues. The chain's CDR3 is CASSLAGLGHEQFF. CDR3 nucleotides: TGTGCCAGCAGCTTAGCGGGACTAGGTCATGAGCAGTTCTTC.

The chain joins TRBV5-1 to TRBJ2-7; no firm D call. Germline V lookup: CDR1 SGHRS, CDR2 YFSETQ. V lost 0 bases and J lost 6, with 16 bases in between. The CDR3 is made up of 15 amino acids. The CDR3 loop reads CASSLDLRTLSEQYF. The CDR3 region has the DNA TGCGCCAGCAGCTTGGACTTACGGACGCTCTCCGAGCAGTACTTC.

The chain employs TRBV10-3 and TRBJ2-1; 12 nucleotides align to TRBD2. After removal of 0 bases from V and 5 bases from J, the junction contained 8 bases not matched to a gene. The CDR3 is made up of 18 amino acids. CDR1 is ENHRY, CDR2 SYGVKD, per germline. The CDR3 region is CAISESRVGLAGNNEQFF. The CDR3 DNA reads as TGTGCCATCAGTGAGTCGCGGGTTGGACTAGCGGGAAACAATGAGCAGTTCTTC.

The chain combines TRBV5-4 with TRBJ2-7, with TRBD2 matching 7 bases. Germline V gene lookup returns CDR1 SGHNT and CDR2 YYREEE (reference sequence). J lost 4 bases, V lost 5 bases, and 12 bases had no gene match. The CDR3 has 15 residues. The CDR3 sequence: CASRPGVAGPYEQYF. The CDR3 coding sequence is TGTGCCAGCAGGCCCGGGGTAGCGGGCCCTTACGAGCAGTACTTC.

In this sample, this clone turned up once. The rearrangement uses TRBV5-6 and TRBJ2-7; possibly TRBD1 or TRBD2 for D (6 bases each). CDR1 SGHDT and CDR2 YYEEEE come from the germline V gene. V was pared by 6 bases and J by 0 bases, with 13 bases between. The CDR3 length is 14 residues. CDR3 region: CASTQGGSSYEQYF. In nucleotides, the CDR3 is TGTGCCAGCACCCAAGGGGGGTCCTCCTACGAGCAGTACTTC.

This chain joins TRBV10-2 and TRBJ2-5; a possible D gene is TRBD2 (7 bases). Trimming stripped 6 bases from V and 4 bases from J, with 21 bases between. CDR3 length: 16 residues. From germline, CDR1 is WSHSY and CDR2 SAAADI. CDR3 sequence (DNA): TGCGCCAGCAGCCTTGAGGGGGGGGCTACGTCAGAGACCCAGTACTTC. Its protein product is CASSLEGGATSETQYF.

This sequence joins TRBV2 and TRBJ2-7; a possible D gene is TRBD1 (6 bases). The germline V gene has CDR1 SNHLY and CDR2 FYNNEI. The length of the CDR3 is 14 residues. V lost 4 bases and J lost 1, with 11 bases in between. The CDR3 DNA follows: TGTGCCAGCAGTGGGACAGCAGGATCCTACGAGCAGTACTTC. This codes for CASSGTAGSYEQYF.

V is TRBV6-2 or TRBV6-3 and J is TRBJ2-1; possibly TRBD2 for D (5 bases). Trimming removed 6 bases from V and 4 bases from J, with 16 bases in between. Germline V gives CDR1 MNHEY, CDR2 SVGEGT. This CDR3 is 15 amino acids long. CDR3 residues: CASSLGAEPYNEQFF. DNA of the CDR3: TGTGCCAGCAGCCTAGGAGCGGAGCCTTACAATGAGCAGTTCTTC.

CDR3 amino acids: CASSWGRDRLKQYF. DNA of the CDR3: TGTGCCAGCAGTTGGGGGCGAGACAGACTAAAGCAGTACTTC. J is TRBJ2-7 and V is TRBV28, with D possibly being TRBD1 (6 bases). The CDR3 is 14 residues long. V was shortened by 4 bases and J by 8 bases, with 18 bases between the two germline ends. Germline values: CDR1 MDHEN, CDR2 SYDVKM.

CDR3 loop: CASSETLSTEAFF. The CDR3 DNA reads as TGTGCCAGCAGTGAAACTTTGAGCACTGAAGCTTTCTTT. The chain combines TRBV6-1 with TRBJ1-1; D remains unclear. The CDR3 has 13 residues. CDR1 MNHNS and CDR2 SASEGT come from the germline V gene. V was pared by 2 bases and J by 4 bases, with 8 bases between.

V and J are TRBV9 and TRBJ2-3; D tentatively fits TRBD1 or TRBD2 (5 bases each). Per germline, CDR1 SGDLS and CDR2 YYNGEE. Trimming took off 3 bases at V and 5 bases at J, with 13 bases between the two ends. The CDR3 spans 14 residues. This chain's CDR3 is CASSGSGTVDTQYF. The CDR3 coding sequence is TGTGCCAGCAGCGGGTCCGGGACGGTAGATACGCAGTATTTT.

About this clone itself: Germline and junction disagree at one end, which may indicate a read error. The gene calls are TRBV5-6 and TRBJ1-6; D ambiguous. The length of the CDR3 is 13 residues. Germline loops: CDR1 SGHDT, CDR2 YYEEEE. In nucleotides, the CDR3 is TGTGCCGGCAGCTTGAGTCTGAATTCACCCCTCCACTTT. Amino acids: CAGSLSLNSPLHF.

This chain joins TRBV9 and TRBJ2-5; D may correspond to TRBD1 or TRBD2 (5 bases each). The germline V gene encodes CDR1 SGDLS and CDR2 YYNGEE. This CDR3 has 14 residues. Trimming pared 4 bases from V and 3 bases from J, leaving 13 bases between. In DNA form, the CDR3 reads TGTGCCAGCAGCCCCTGGGACCGAAAAGAGACCCAGTACTTC. Residues: CASSPWDRKETQYF.

The J gene is TRBJ1-4, the V gene TRBV29-1, with D maybe TRBD1 (5 bases). The V end was cut by 4 bases, the J end by 8 bases, with 14 bases between. CDR3 length equals 13 residues. Germline V lookup: CDR1 SQVTM, CDR2 ANQGSEA. The CDR3 DNA reads TGCAGCGTTGGAGAGGGGATAGGCGAAAAACTGTTTTTT. This gives the protein CSVGEGIGEKLFF.

V usage is TRBV5-1 and J usage is TRBJ2-7, with TRBD1 as a possible D gene (6 bases). The CDR3 spans 13 residues. Germline V lookup: CDR1 SGHRS, CDR2 YFSETQ. V shed 4 bases and J shed 3 bases, with 11 bases lying between them. This CDR3 reads CASSPRDNYEQYF. The CDR3 coding sequence is TGCGCCAGCAGCCCCCGGGACAACTACGAGCAGTACTTC.

The V and J genes are TRBV29-1 and TRBJ1-2; 10 bases match TRBD1. The CDR3 consists of 11 residues. The ends lost 6 bases at V and 8 bases at J; junction bases unmatched: 3. Germline CDR1 is SQVTM and CDR2 is ANQGSEA. The chain's CDR3 is CSVDRGLGYTF. The DNA for the CDR3 is TGCAGCGTCGACAGGGGGCTCGGCTACACCTTC.

This chain uses TRBV27 with TRBJ1-5, with no clear D. The V gene's germline CDR1 is MNHEY and CDR2 SMNVEV (reference sequence). Trimming took 3 bases from V and 5 from J, leaving 5 bases between them. The CDR3 sequence is 12 residues long. DNA of the CDR3: TGTGCCAGCAGTTTTCTTGATCAGCCCCAGCATTTT. Its protein is CASSFLDQPQHF.

The V and J genes are TRBV6-2 or TRBV6-3 and TRBJ2-1; 7 bases are a match to TRBD1. Looked up from germline, CDR1 is MNHEY and CDR2 is SVGEGT. The V segment lost 2 bases and the J segment 2 bases; nucleotides outside the gene matches: 3. The CDR3 has 15 residues. The CDR3 nucleotides read TGTGCCAGCAGTTACGAGGGGGCAACCTACAATGAGCAGTTCTTC. Its protein product is CASSYEGATYNEQFF.

The V call is TRBV14, the J call TRBJ1-2, with TRBD1 identical over 7 bases. CDR1 and CDR2 from the germline V gene are SGHDN and FVKESK. This CDR3 is 13 amino acids long. V trimming: 3 bases; J trimming: 7 bases; junction bases outside the gene matches: 5. CDR3 protein: CASSQRQGPGYTF. CDR3 in DNA: TGTGCCAGCAGCCAGAGACAGGGTCCTGGCTACACCTTC.

This clone was detected only a few times. This sequence joins TRBV9 and TRBJ1-4; 8 bases map to TRBD1. This CDR3 has 16 residues. From germline, CDR1 is SGDLS and CDR2 YYNGEE. The junction had 11 bases not matched to a gene; V was cut back by 3 bases and J by 7 bases. The CDR3 spells CASSASPGGSGEKLFF. CDR3 bases: TGTGCCAGCAGCGCGAGCCCAGGGGGCAGCGGTGAAAAACTGTTTTTT.

For this clone: Relative to the germline gene, one junction end is altered; a read error may explain this. The chain has TRBV2 and TRBJ2-1; D tentatively reads TRBD1 or TRBD2 (5 bases each). The germline V gene encodes CDR1 SNHLY and CDR2 FYNNEI. This CDR3 comprises 12 residues. DNA of the CDR3: TGTGCCAGCAGTTCCGGGACCCCCCCTCTTATCTTC. Residues: CASSSGTPPLIF.

The CDR3 is CASSLRVGGTQYF. The CDR3 bases are TGTGCCAGCAGTTTAAGGGTGGGTGGGACGCAGTATTTT. This chain uses TRBV27 with TRBJ2-3; unclear D gene. With 2 bases removed from V and 9 bases from J, the gap between germline ends came to 12 bases. Germline CDR1 is MNHEY and CDR2 is SMNVEV (reference sequence). This CDR3 has 13 amino acids.

The chain links TRBV11-2 to TRBJ2-7; 7 bases line up with TRBD1. Looked up from germline, CDR1 is SGHAT and CDR2 is FQNNGV. The CDR3 runs 14 residues. The junction had 6 bases not matched to a gene; V was cut back by 5 bases and J by 2 bases. This CDR3 reads CASSPSGTAYEQYF. The CDR3 DNA reads TGTGCCAGCAGCCCGTCCGGGACAGCCTACGAGCAGTACTTC.

The rearrangement uses TRBV18 and TRBJ2-6; possible D gene TRBD2, 5 bases. The CDR3 sequence is 16 residues long. CDR1 KGHSH and CDR2 LQKENI come from the germline V gene. Trimming cost V 3 bases and J 3 bases, with 12 bases left between them. The DNA of the CDR3 is TGTGCCAGCTCACCGGTGTCCGGGGTTGGGGCCAACGTCCTGACTTTC. This encodes CASSPVSGVGANVLTF.

This clone was observed a single time. The chain joins TRBV4-1 to TRBJ2-3; TRBD2 agrees at 7 bases. Germline V gene lookup returns CDR1 MGHRA and CDR2 YSYEKL. This CDR3 comprises 15 residues. J lost 4 bases, V lost 4 bases, and 8 bases had no gene match. CDR3 amino acids: CASSRTLAPADTQYF. The CDR3 DNA reads as TGCGCCAGCAGCCGTACACTAGCGCCAGCAGATACGCAGTATTTT.

This chain joins TRBV9 and TRBJ2-1; TRBD1 matches at 7 bases. V shed 1 base and J 2 bases; nucleotides not matched to a gene: 12. CDR1 and CDR2 from the germline V gene are SGDLS and YYNGEE. The CDR3 is 18 residues long. The CDR3 bases are TGTGCCAGCAGCGTAAACCGTCGGACAGGCTCGGCCTACAATGAGCAGTTCTTC. Translation: CASSVNRRTGSAYNEQFF.

The chain carries TRBV12-3 or TRBV12-4 and TRBJ2-5; no clear D gene. This CDR3 has 13 amino acids. V was trimmed by 5 bases and J by 4 bases, leaving 11 bases between them. CDR3 sequence: CASSPQVAETQYF. CDR3 in DNA: TGTGCCAGCAGTCCCCAGGTGGCAGAGACCCAGTACTTC.

This clone was counted once. The J gene is TRBJ2-1, the V gene TRBV21-1; whether TRBD1, the table's D call, matches the DNA was not checked. TRBV21-1 counts as a pseudogene. The CDR3 totals 16 residues. The CDR3 reads CASSGQEGQVDDEQFF. As DNA, the CDR3 is TGTGCCAGCAGCGGACAGGAGGGGCAGGTGGACGATGAGCAGTTCTTC.